Listed below are T cell receptor beta chains from one sample, sequenced in a study of shared clonotypes between healthy human individuals. Repertoires were generated with immunoSEQ multiplex PCR, while TCRdb's copy carries only in-frame clones and drops some. The sample has approximately 2.5 million clones, 93% seen once. Sequenced: naive CD4+ T cells from PBMCs. The source is a man between 18 and 35 years old in good health. Some clones in this sample may be carry-over from other donors' samples. CDR3s include the opening cysteine and the closing phenylalanine or tryptophan. The D gene is left open where the match is weak. A clone size is listed for some rows: how often the clone was seen (once, few, many), or a class if it is expanded.

abundance	v_gene	len	d_gene	j_gene	CDR3aa	CDR3nt
once	TRBV2	14	TRBD1	TRBJ2-3	CASRDRVATDTQYF	TGTGCCAGCAGGGACAGGGTGGCCACAGATACGCAGTATTTT
-	TRBV19	14	-	TRBJ2-3	CASSQTSYSDTQYF	TGTGCCAGTAGCCAGACTAGTTATTCAGATACGCAGTATTTT
-	TRBV27	13	-	TRBJ2-5	CASRVSGGETQYF	TGTGCCAGCAGGGTTAGCGGTGGAGAGACCCAGTACTTC
-	TRBV5-4	15	TRBD1	TRBJ1-1	CASSPGQGVNTEAFF	TGTGCCAGCAGCCCCGGACAGGGCGTCAACACTGAAGCTTTCTTT
-	TRBV29-1	13	-	TRBJ2-1	CSLIWDPFSEQFF	TGCAGCCTGATCTGGGACCCGTTCAGTGAGCAGTTCTTC
few	TRBV7-9	13	-	TRBJ1-5	CASSAAPAEPQHF	TGTGCCAGCAGCGCAGCCCCAGCGGAGCCCCAGCATTTT
once	TRBV28	12	-	TRBJ2-3	CASSFDRDTQYF	TGTGCCAGCAGTTTTGACCGAGATACGCAGTATTTT
-	TRBV5-4	15	TRBD2	TRBJ2-3	CASSGTSGASYTQYF	TGTGCCAGCAGCGGTACTAGCGGGGCTAGTTATACGCAGTATTTT
-	TRBV13	17	-	TRBJ2-4	CASSLGGTTLAKNIQYF	TGTGCCAGCAGCTTAGGGGGGACCACACTAGCCAAAAACATTCAGTACTTC
-	TRBV6-1	13	-	TRBJ2-7	CASTGTLLYEQYF	TGTGCCAGCACAGGGACCCTCCTTTACGAGCAGTACTTC
-	TRBV5-1	15	TRBD1	TRBJ2-7	CASSSTGESLREQYF	TGCGCCAGCAGCTCGACAGGGGAGTCCCTTCGGGAGCAGTACTTC
-	TRBV25-1	13	-	TRBJ2-4	CASSLDPKNIQYF	TGTGCCAGCAGCCTTGACCCCAAAAACATTCAGTACTTC
-	TRBV18	16	TRBD2	TRBJ2-3	CASSPPAGLGADTQYF	TGTGCCAGCTCACCACCAGCGGGGTTGGGCGCAGATACGCAGTATTTT
-	TRBV9	22	-	TRBJ2-3	CASSSSTTRDRGGRQGGVTQYF	TGTGCCAGCAGCTCATCAACGACTAGGGATCGAGGAGGCCGCCAAGGAGGGGTTACGCAGTATTTT
-	TRBV11-1	18	TRBD2	TRBJ2-2	CASSQHPGLVRDTGELFF	TGTGCCAGCAGCCAACACCCGGGACTAGTCAGAGATACCGGGGAGCTGTTTTTT
-	TRBV11-2	11	-	TRBJ2-5	CASSLIGTQYF	TGTGCCAGCAGCCTAATTGGGACCCAGTACTTC
-	TRBV4-1	16	-	TRBJ1-1	CASSQEIAQGSTEAFF	TGCGCCAGCAGCCAAGAAATTGCACAGGGTAGTACTGAAGCTTTCTTT
-	TRBV5-1	14	-	TRBJ1-2	CASSQGSANYGYTF	TGCGCCAGCAGCCAGGGATCCGCTAACTATGGCTACACCTTC
-	TRBV6-5	15	-	TRBJ1-1	CASSYSGLRGTEAFF	TGTGCCAGCAGTTACTCGGGTCTCAGGGGTACTGAAGCTTTCTTT
-	TRBV4-1	16	-	TRBJ1-2	CASSQVLFVEDNGYTF	TGCGCCAGCAGCCAAGTGTTGTTCGTGGAGGACAATGGCTACACCTTC
-	TRBV5-1	14	TRBD1	TRBJ1-1	CASSPRTGNTEAFF	TGCGCCAGCAGCCCAAGGACAGGGAACACTGAAGCTTTCTTT
-	TRBV28	16	-	TRBJ2-1	CASSNAGTAGPNEQFF	TGTGCCAGCAGTAACGCCGGGACCGCCGGGCCCAATGAGCAGTTCTTC
-	TRBV28	13	-	TRBJ2-5	CASSLEPSETQYF	TGTGCCAGCAGTCTCGAACCGTCGGAGACCCAGTACTTC
-	TRBV6-1	15	TRBD2	TRBJ2-7	CASSEGRGRYREQYF	TGTGCCAGCAGTGAGGGGAGGGGCCGATACAGGGAGCAGTACTTC
-	TRBV7-6	11	-	TRBJ2-5	CASSVVETQYF	TGTGCCAGCTCCGTGGTAGAGACCCAGTACTTC
-	TRBV2	16	TRBD1	TRBJ1-5	CASSEPSYRGHQPQHF	TGTGCCAGCAGTGAACCCTCCTACAGGGGCCATCAGCCCCAGCATTTT
-	TRBV18	13	-	TRBJ2-5	CASSPRLQETQYF	TGTGCCAGCTCACCTCGGCTTCAAGAGACCCAGTACTTC
-	TRBV5-1	14	TRBD1	TRBJ2-1	CASSQGQGMDEQFF	TGCGCCAGCAGCCAGGGACAGGGGATGGATGAGCAGTTCTTC
-	TRBV7-9	14	TRBD1	TRBJ2-7	CASSSTGMYYEQYF	TGTGCCAGCAGCTCGACAGGGATGTACTACGAGCAGTACTTC
once	TRBV14	14	TRBD1	TRBJ2-5	CASSRQGYGETQYF	TGTGCCAGCAGCCGACAGGGGTATGGCGAGACCCAGTACTTC